This T cell receptor (beta chain) appears in the sequencing data of a study of blood T cell repertoires in COVID-19 (TCRdb year 2020). With regard to the full study: Samples from collaborators originated in the United States, Italy and Spain and spanned both the acute and convalescent phases of COVID-19. The prospective study material was composed of cDNA or gDNA derived from T cells, B-cell-depleted T cells, or PBMCs. Subjects who had been exposed to COVID-19, were actively infected with it, or had recovered from it provided the deeply sampled blood TCRbeta repertoires that made up the dataset. The repertoires were released in a freely available public database intended as a resource for research on the immune response to SARS-CoV-2. Samples came from the ongoing ImmuneRACE study (first 160 participants) plus 1,254 subjects from 6 global collaborators. A de-identified subject ID, COVID-19 status, age in years and sex were almost always included in the sample metadata. Where available, HLA class I and class II types were taken from metadata supplied by the sample provider and were not determined by assay-based typing. General conclusions and limits of the study: The amount of clinical and demographic metadata varied by source and participant and was provided uncurated.

A note on this clone: The antigen it binds to is not known. No base quality values were provided; no much bigger clone lies one nucleotide off.

In the prospective study, participants were about 18 to 100 years old, resided in approximately 22 geographic areas of the United States, and were enrolled through a virtual design. Cohort assignment in the prospective study relied on participant-reported clinical history from a screening survey and a study questionnaire. For ImmuneRACE Cohort 3, a participant was defined as recovered based on two consecutive negative NP/OP PCR tests, clearance by a healthcare professional, or resolution of symptoms. Each participant in the prospective study had whole blood, serum and a nasopharyngeal or oropharyngeal swab collected by mobile phlebotomists. Additional blood draws and questionnaires over a 2-month period could optionally be provided by prospective study participants. Prospective study blood samples were shipped either frozen or at room temperature before DNA extraction. After removal of 1 base from V and 5 bases from J, the junction retains 18 bases not matched to a gene. From its cysteine to its phenylalanine, the CDR3 spans 19 amino acids. Here the CDR3 DNA is all that survives: 57 bases in frame from base 1. Taken from the germline V gene (reference sequence), the CDR1 and CDR2 loops are MNHEY and SMNVEV.

TCRbeta CDR3 regions were amplified from genomic DNA by means of the immunoSEQ Assay, a bias-controlled multiplex PCR. In the paper's pipeline: Nucleated cell counts per sample were estimated from amplification of reference gene primers within the assay. Sequence reads were collapsed and filtered to measure the absolute abundance of every unique TCRbeta CDR3 rearrangement. Productive Simpson clonality was computed per sample as the square root of Simpson's diversity index over productive rearrangements. The immuneACCESS repertoire file appears here via TCRdb, limited to in-frame rearrangements. These files lack a portion of the clones; in checked studies, under half of the deficit traces to unresolved V genes, and the cause of the others is not known. The DNA was the basis for D and trimming; V, J and clone size are from that table. Across this sample there are roughly 330,000 clones, with over 75% seen only once. The ten largest make up approximately 5.3% of the sample.

This chain joins TRBV27 to TRBJ2-7, with 9 junctional bases fitting TRBD1. The TCR comes from a young woman who had recovered from COVID-19. The sample consisted of PBMCs or T cells enriched from blood (not recorded which). The nucleotides are TGTGCCAGCAGTTTATTCCCTCCCTCACAGGGGGCCATTCAGCACGAGCAGTACTTC. It translates to CASSLFPPSQGAIQHEQYF.